One sample yielded the 9 T cell receptor beta chains listed below, sequenced in a study of CD8+ T cells in alopecia areata. RNA, once extracted, was reverse transcribed into cDNA for use as the sequencing template. TCRdb's copy holds only in-frame clones and misses some; the assay was immunoSEQ multiplex PCR. The table lists 150,000 to 200,000 clones, 50% to 65% of them singletons. Treatment specified: oral pan-JAK inhibitor, 5-10 mg twice daily. Sequences were derived from CD4+ T cells sorted from blood, sampled at week 24, from a patient treated with tofacitinib. The receptors derive from a human donor with alopecia areata.

The rearrangement joins TRBV6-5 to TRBJ2-5, with D perhaps being TRBD1 or TRBD2 (5 bases each). CDR3 length equals 14 residues. Per the germline V gene, CDR1 is MNHEY and CDR2 is SVGAGI. V was trimmed by 2 bases and J by 4 bases, leaving 11 bases between them. The chain's CDR3 is CASSYPGTRETQYF. The CDR3 nucleotides read TGTGCCAGCAGTTACCCGGGGACCAGAGAGACCCAGTACTTC.

The chain combines TRBV30 with TRBJ1-2, with 7 bases fitting TRBD1. V gave up 4 bases and J gave up 4 bases; unmatched junction bases: 6. The CDR3 contains 13 residues. CDR1 and CDR2 from the germline V gene are GTSNPN and SVGIG (reference sequence). The CDR3, as DNA: TGTGCCTGGACTATCAGGGGGGGCTATGGCTACACCTTC. Its translation: CAWTIRGGYGYTF. Filled out from reference TRBV30 and TRBJ1-2, the complete variable domain reads SQTIHQWPATLVQPVGSPLSLECTVEGTSNPNLYWYRQAAGRGLQLLFYSVGIGQISSEVPQNLSASRPQDRQFILSSKKLLLSDSGFYLCAWTIRGGYGYTFGSGTRLTVV.

Only a few counts were recorded for this clone. Germline is not matched at one junction end, which may reflect a read error. The rearrangement joins TRBV29-1 to TRBJ2-1; unclear D gene. The length of the CDR3 is 8 residues. The germline CDR1 and CDR2 sequences are SQVTM and ANQGSEA. The CDR3, as DNA: TGCAGCGTTGAAGGGCCGCTCTTC. Protein: CSVEGPLF.

Only a few counts were recorded for this clone. The chain uses TRBV10-3 and TRBJ2-7; TRBD2 matches at 7 bases. The junction had 13 bases not matched to a gene; V was cut back by 3 bases and J by 5 bases. The CDR3 runs 16 residues. Germline values: CDR1 ENHRY, CDR2 SYGVKD. CDR3 coding DNA: TGTGCCATCAGTGATAGCGGTAGCGGGTTGAAACACGAGCAGTACTTC. Translating gives CAISDSGSGLKHEQYF.

The rearrangement uses TRBV20-1 and TRBJ2-5; the D is unclear. V dropped 3 bases and J dropped 4 bases, with 6 bases sitting between them. Per germline, CDR1 DFQATT and CDR2 SNEGSKA (reference sequence). CDR3 length: 11 amino acids. CDR3 region: CSASNGETQYF. The CDR3 coding sequence is TGCAGTGCTAGTAATGGAGAGACCCAGTACTTC.

The gene calls are TRBV7-6 and TRBJ2-7; D unresolved. The CDR3 loop spans 13 amino acids. Trimming cost V 5 bases and J 4 bases, with 12 bases left between them. The germline V gene encodes CDR1 SGHVS and CDR2 FNYEAQ. Here the CDR3 DNA reads TGTGCCAGCAGCCCCCCTGGCGCATACGAGCAGTACTTC. It specifies CASSPPGAYEQYF.

The sample holds a few counts of this clone. The chain has TRBV4-1 and TRBJ1-2; no clear D. Trimming removed 1 base at V and 3 bases at J, with 9 bases between. This CDR3 contains 14 residues. Germline V gene sequence: CDR1 MGHRA, CDR2 YSYEKL. CDR3 amino acids: CASSQVGVDYGYTF. The CDR3 DNA follows: TGCGCCAGCAGCCAAGTCGGGGTGGACTATGGCTACACCTTC.

CDR3 amino acids: CAWSWGPRNTEAFF. DNA of the CDR3: TGTGCCTGGAGTTGGGGACCGCGGAACACTGAAGCTTTCTTT. The genes are TRBV30 and TRBJ1-1; perhaps TRBD1 as D (5 bases). Germline CDR1 GTSNPN, CDR2 SVGIG (reference sequence). V lost 2 bases and J lost 1, with 11 bases in between. The CDR3 extends over 14 amino acids.

The table lists this clone with a few counts. This chain joins TRBV29-1 and TRBJ2-5; tentative D call: TRBD1 (6 bases). Per the germline V gene, CDR1 is SQVTM and CDR2 is ANQGSEA. With 4 bases removed from V and 2 bases from J, the gap between germline ends came to 17 bases. The CDR3 is 15 amino acids. CDR3 protein: CSVVGQGRGQETQYF. The CDR3 DNA reads TGCAGCGTTGTGGGGCAGGGTAGGGGGCAAGAGACCCAGTACTTC. Filled out from reference TRBV29-1 and TRBJ2-5, the complete variable domain reads SAVISQKPSRDICQRGTSLTIQCQVDSQVTMMFWYRQQPGQSLTLIATANQGSEATYESGFVIDKFPISRPNLTFSTLTVSNMSPEDSSIYLCSVVGQGRGQETQYFGPGTRLLVL.